This T cell receptor beta chain was recovered during a study of beta chain features in type 1 diabetes. Study as a whole: Fewer than 110 million sorted cells were examined across all samples.

CDR1 is SGDLS and CDR2 is YYNGEE in the germline V gene. The V segment lost 4 bases and the J segment 4 bases; nucleotides outside the gene matches: 11. There are 17 residues in the CDR3. Whole-study findings and limits: In all four CD4+ subsets, TCRB CDR3 length was significantly, moderately reduced in type 1 diabetes. Amplification by PCR could prefer shorter templates, with the same effect in patients and controls. Reduced insertions and increased deletions marked VDJ junctions in type 1 diabetes patients.

Over 95% purity was reached by all sorted populations. All of the isolated RNA was reverse transcribed, so expressed TCRB transcripts were sequenced. Repertoires were generated with immunoSEQ multiplex PCR, while TCRdb's copy carries only in-frame clones and drops some. This table has about 150,000 clones, 10% appearing once. The table lists this clone with a few counts. Its antigen is as yet unknown. This chain connects TRBV9 to TRBJ1-2; the match to TRBD1 covers 12 bases. The sample comprised central memory CD4+ T cells from blood. The sequence derives from a young man with type 1 diabetes. As DNA, the CDR3 is TGTGCCAGCAGCCTTACGGGACAGGGGGCGACCCCCTATGGCTACACCTTC. It is translated as CASSLTGQGATPYGYTF. Combining the CDR3 with reference TRBV9 and TRBJ1-2 gives the whole variable domain DSGVTQTPKHLITATGQRVTLRCSPRSGDLSVYWYQQSLDQGLQFLIQYYNGEERAKGNILERFSAQQFPDLHSELNLSSLELGDSALYFCASSLTGQGATPYGYTFGSGTRLTVV.